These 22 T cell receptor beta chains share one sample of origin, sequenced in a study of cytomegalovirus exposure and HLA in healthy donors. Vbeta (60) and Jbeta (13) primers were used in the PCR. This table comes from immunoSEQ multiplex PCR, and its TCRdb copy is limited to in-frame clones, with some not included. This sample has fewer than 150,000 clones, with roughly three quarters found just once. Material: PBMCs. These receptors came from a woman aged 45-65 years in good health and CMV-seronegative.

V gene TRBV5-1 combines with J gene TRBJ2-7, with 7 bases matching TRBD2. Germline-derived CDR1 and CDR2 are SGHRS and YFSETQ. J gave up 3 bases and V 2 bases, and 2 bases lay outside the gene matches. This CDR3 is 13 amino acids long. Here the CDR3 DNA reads TGCGCCAGCAGCTTTCAGCGGGGCTACGAGCAGTACTTC. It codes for CASSFQRGYEQYF.

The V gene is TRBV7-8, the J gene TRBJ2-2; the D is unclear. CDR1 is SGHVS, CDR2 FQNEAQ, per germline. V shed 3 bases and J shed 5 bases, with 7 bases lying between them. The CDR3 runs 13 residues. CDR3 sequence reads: CASSLARTGELFF. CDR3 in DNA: TGTGCCAGCAGCTTGGCCCGTACCGGGGAGCTGTTTTTT.

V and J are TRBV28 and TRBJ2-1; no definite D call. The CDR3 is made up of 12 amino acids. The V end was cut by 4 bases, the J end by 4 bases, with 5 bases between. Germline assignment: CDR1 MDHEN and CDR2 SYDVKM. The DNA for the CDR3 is TGTGCCAGCAGTTACCAGTACAATGAGCAGTTCTTC. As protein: CASSYQYNEQFF.

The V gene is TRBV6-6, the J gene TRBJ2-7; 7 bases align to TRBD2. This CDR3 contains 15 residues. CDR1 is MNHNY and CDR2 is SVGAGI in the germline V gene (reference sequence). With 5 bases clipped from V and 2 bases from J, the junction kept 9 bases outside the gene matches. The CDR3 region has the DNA TGTGCCAGCAGTCCCCGAGCCGGGACTACCTACGAGCAGTACTTC. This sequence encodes CASSPRAGTTYEQYF.

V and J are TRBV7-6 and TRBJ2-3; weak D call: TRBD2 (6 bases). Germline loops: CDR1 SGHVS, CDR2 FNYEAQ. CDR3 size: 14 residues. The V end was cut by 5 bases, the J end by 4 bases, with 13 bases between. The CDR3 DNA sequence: TGTGCCAGCAGCCCAGGGACTTCTTCAGATACGCAGTATTTT. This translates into CASSPGTSSDTQYF.

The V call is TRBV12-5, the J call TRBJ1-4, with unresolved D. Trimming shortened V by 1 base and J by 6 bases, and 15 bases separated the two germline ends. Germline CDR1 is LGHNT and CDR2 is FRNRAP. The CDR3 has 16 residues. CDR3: CASGLGRNREDEKLFF. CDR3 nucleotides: TGTGCTAGTGGTTTGGGCAGGAATAGGGAGGATGAAAAACTGTTTTTT.

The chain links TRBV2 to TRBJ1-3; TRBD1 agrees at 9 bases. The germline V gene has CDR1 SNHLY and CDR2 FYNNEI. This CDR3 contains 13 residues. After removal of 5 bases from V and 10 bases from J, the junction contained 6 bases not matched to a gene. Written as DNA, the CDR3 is TGTGCCAGCAGTATGGACAGGGGAGAGACCATATATTTT. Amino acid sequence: CASSMDRGETIYF.

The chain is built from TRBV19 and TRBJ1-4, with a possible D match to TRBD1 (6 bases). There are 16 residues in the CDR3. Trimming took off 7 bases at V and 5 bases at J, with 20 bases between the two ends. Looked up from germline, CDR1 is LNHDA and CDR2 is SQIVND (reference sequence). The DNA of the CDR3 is TGTGCCAGTACGAGGGGGAGAACGAACCCCAATGAAAAACTGTTTTTT. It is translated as CASTRGRTNPNEKLFF.

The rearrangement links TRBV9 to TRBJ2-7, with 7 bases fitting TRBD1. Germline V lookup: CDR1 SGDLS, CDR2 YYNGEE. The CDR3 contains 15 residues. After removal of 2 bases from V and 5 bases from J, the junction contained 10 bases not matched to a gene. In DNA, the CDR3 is TGTGCCAGCAGCGTTACATTGACAGGGTTCGACGAGCAGTACTTC. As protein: CASSVTLTGFDEQYF.

CDR3 region: CASSLLGRGMNTEAFF. CDR3 DNA sequence: TGTGCCAGCAGTTTATTAGGGAGGGGGATGAACACTGAAGCTTTCTTT. The chain employs TRBV28 and TRBJ1-1, with a weak D call TRBD1 (6 bases). Germline V CDR1 and CDR2: MDHEN, SYDVKM. V was shortened by 1 base and J by 0 bases, with 12 bases between the two germline ends. This CDR3 comprises 16 residues. Full variable domain (outside the CDR3, taken from reference TRBV28 and TRBJ1-1): DVKVTQSSRYLVKRTGEKVFLECVQDMDHENMFWYRQDPGLGLRLIYFSYDVKMKEKGDIPEGYSVSREKKERFSLILESASTNQTSMYLCASSLLGRGMNTEAFFGQGTRLTVV.

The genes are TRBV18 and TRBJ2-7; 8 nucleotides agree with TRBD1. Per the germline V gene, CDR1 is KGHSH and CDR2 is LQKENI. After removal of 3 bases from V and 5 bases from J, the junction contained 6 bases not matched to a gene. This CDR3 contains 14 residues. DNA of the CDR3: TGTGCCAGCTCACCGTCTAGGACAGGGAACGAGCAGTACTTC. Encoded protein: CASSPSRTGNEQYF.

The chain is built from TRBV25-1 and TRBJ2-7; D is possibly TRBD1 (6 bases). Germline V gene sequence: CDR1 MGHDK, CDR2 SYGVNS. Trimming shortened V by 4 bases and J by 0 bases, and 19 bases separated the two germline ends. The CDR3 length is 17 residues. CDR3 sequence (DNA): TGTGCCAGCAGTGTTAATTCACAGGGCCTTCCCTCCTACGAGCAGTACTTC. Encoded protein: CASSVNSQGLPSYEQYF.

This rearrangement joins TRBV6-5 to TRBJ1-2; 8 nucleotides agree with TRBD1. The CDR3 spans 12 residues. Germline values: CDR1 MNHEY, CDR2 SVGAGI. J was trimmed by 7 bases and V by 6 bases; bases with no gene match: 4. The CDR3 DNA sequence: TGTGCCAGCAGCTTAACAGGGGGTGGCTACACCTTC. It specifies CASSLTGGGYTF.

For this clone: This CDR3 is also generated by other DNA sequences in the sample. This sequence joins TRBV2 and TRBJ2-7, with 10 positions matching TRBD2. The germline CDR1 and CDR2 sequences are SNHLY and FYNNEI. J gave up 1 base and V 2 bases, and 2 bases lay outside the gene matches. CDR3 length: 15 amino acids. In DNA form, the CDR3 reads TGTGCCAGCAGTGAATCTAGCGGGGGATCCTACGAGCAGTACTTC. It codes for CASSESSGGSYEQYF.

Here the CDR3 reads CASSFGRVSYGYTF. CDR3 DNA sequence: TGTGCCAGCAGTTTCGGCAGGGTCTCCTATGGCTACACCTTC. The V and J genes are TRBV28 and TRBJ1-2; tentative D call: TRBD1 (5 bases). V lost 3 bases to trimming and J lost 4 bases, with 12 bases between them. The CDR3 covers 14 residues. Germline CDR1 MDHEN, CDR2 SYDVKM.

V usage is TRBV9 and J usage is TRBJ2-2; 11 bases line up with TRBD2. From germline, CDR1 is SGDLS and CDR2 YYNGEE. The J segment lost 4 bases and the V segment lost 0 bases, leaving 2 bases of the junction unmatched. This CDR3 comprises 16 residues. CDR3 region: CASSVASGGTTGELFF. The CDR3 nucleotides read TGTGCCAGCAGCGTAGCTAGCGGGGGGACCACCGGGGAGCTGTTTTTT.

CDR3 in DNA: TGTGCCAGCAGCCCCTGGGGCGCTGGAAACACCATATATTTT. Its protein product is CASSPWGAGNTIYF. This chain links TRBV25-1 with TRBJ1-3, with TRBD1 as a possible D gene (5 bases). V lost 6 bases to trimming and J lost 2 bases, with 11 bases between them. Looked up from germline, CDR1 is MGHDK and CDR2 is SYGVNS. The CDR3 is made up of 14 amino acids.

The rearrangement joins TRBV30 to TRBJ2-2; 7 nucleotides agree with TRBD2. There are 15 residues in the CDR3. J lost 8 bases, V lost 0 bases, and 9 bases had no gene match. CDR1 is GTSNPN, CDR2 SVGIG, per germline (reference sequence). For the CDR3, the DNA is TGTGCCTGGAGTGTGGGGGGGGTGTTAACGGGGGAGCTGTTTTTT. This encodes CAWSVGGVLTGELFF.

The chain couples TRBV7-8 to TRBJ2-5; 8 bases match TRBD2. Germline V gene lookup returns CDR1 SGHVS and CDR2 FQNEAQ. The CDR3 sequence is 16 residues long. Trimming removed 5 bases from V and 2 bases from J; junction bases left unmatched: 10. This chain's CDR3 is CASSLAWRGVQETQYF. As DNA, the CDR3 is TGTGCCAGCAGCCTCGCCTGGCGGGGGGTTCAAGAGACCCAGTACTTC.

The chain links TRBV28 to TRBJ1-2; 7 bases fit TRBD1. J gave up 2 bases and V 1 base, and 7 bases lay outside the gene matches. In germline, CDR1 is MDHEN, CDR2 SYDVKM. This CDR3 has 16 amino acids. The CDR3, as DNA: TGTGCCAGCAGTTTATACGTTCGAGGGGGCAACTATGGCTACACCTTC. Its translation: CASSLYVRGGNYGYTF.

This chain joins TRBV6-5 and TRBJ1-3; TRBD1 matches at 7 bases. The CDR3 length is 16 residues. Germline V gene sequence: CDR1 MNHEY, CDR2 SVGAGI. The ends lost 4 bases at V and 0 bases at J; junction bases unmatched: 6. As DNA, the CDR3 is TGTGCCAGCAGTTCCGGGACAGTCAGCTCTGGAAACACCATATATTTT. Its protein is CASSSGTVSSGNTIYF.

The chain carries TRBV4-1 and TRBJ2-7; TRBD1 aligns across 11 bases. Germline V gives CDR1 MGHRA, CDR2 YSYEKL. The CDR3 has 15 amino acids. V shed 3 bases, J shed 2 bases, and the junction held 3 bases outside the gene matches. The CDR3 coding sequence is TGCGCCAGCAGCCATGGACAGGGGGCTCCCTACGAGCAGTACTTC. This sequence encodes CASSHGQGAPYEQYF.